This T cell receptor beta chain was retrieved from a study of blood T cell repertoires in COVID-19. The wider study: Italy, Spain and the United States were the sources of the convalescent and acute COVID-19 samples.

The V gene lost 3 bases and the J gene lost 7 bases, with 13 bases spanning the gap. CDR3 size: 15 residues. In germline, CDR1 is MNHNS, CDR2 SASEGT. Cohorts were determined from participant-reported clinical history. All recovered Cohort 3 donors got two negative PCRs, got clearance, or saw symptom resolution. Study processing details: From reference gene primer amplification, estimates of nucleated cell counts were derived. Clones were read by immunoSEQ multiplex PCR, and TCRdb kept only the in-frame ones, dropping some. The DNA gave D and trimming, while V, J and clone size come from that table. Of fewer than 400,000 clones in the sample, 80% to 90% are singletons; the top ten hold more than 5%.

Input material: PBMCs or T cells enriched from blood (not recorded which). The J gene is TRBJ1-6, the V gene TRBV6-1; D not resolved. The sequence came from a man aged 30 to 39 who had recovered from COVID-19. In nucleotides, the CDR3 is TGTGCCAGCAGTGATCTTTGGACGGGAAATTCACCCCTCCACTTT. Translated, it gives CASSDLWTGNSPLHF.